These 6 T cell receptor beta chains originate from one sample sequenced in a study of T cells in Graves' hyperthyroidism and ophthalmopathy. RNA transcripts were the template for amplifying TCR beta CDR3 regions. The TCR CDR3 was amplified in a first-round RT-PCR using the HTBI primer set. TCRdb ran MiXCR on the multiplex PCR reads and lists one entry per CDR3 protein. The sample carries approximately 600,000 distinct CDR3 sequences, about 15% recorded once. Sequenced input: blood. These receptors were obtained from a woman aged 25 to 45 with Graves' hyperthyroidism that later progressed to Graves' ophthalmopathy.

The sample holds many counts of this clonotype. V and J are TRBV15 and TRBJ1-2, with unresolved D. This CDR3 is 14 amino acids long. Per germline, CDR1 LNHNV and CDR2 YYDKDF (reference sequence). Trimming cost V 4 bases and J 0 bases, with 9 bases left between them. The CDR3 coding sequence is TGTGCCACCAGCACCCGCTTAACTAACTATGGCTACACCTTC. Translated: CATSTRLTNYGYTF.

V and J are TRBV19 and TRBJ2-4, with a weak D call TRBD2 (6 bases). The germline V gene has CDR1 LNHDA and CDR2 SQIVND (reference sequence). Trimming took 5 bases from V and 9 from J, leaving 23 bases between them. The CDR3 loop spans 16 amino acids. This CDR3 reads CASSPSQLEGLFIQYF. The CDR3 DNA reads as TGTGCCAGTAGTCCTAGTCAATTGGAGGGCCTTTTCATTCAGTACTTC.

This clonotype was found many times. V and J are TRBV2 and TRBJ2-5, with 10 bases matching TRBD2. Germline-derived CDR1 and CDR2 are SNHLY and FYNNEI. V lost 4 bases, J lost 5 bases, and 7 bases stayed unmatched. The CDR3 sequence is 15 residues long. CDR3 nucleotides: TGTGCCAGCAGTGTCGTCCTAGCGGGAGTGGAGACCCAGTACTTC. Its translation is CASSVVLAGVETQYF.

DNA for the CDR3: TGCGCCAGCACGCCCGGGACTAACCAAGAGACCCAGTACTTC. This codes for CASTPGTNQETQYF. The J gene is TRBJ2-5, the V gene TRBV5-1; TRBD2 aligns across 7 bases. From germline, CDR1 is SGHRS and CDR2 YFSETQ. This CDR3 is 14 amino acids long. Trimming at V came to 6 bases and at J to 0 bases, leaving 5 bases not matched to a gene.

The table lists this clonotype with many counts. J is TRBJ1-1 and V is TRBV30, with no clear D. The CDR3 loop spans 10 amino acids. Trimming removed 5 bases at V and 9 bases at J, with 10 bases between. CDR1 and CDR2 from the germline V gene are GTSNPN and SVGIG (reference sequence). Here the CDR3 reads CAWADQQAFF. In DNA, the CDR3 is TGTGCCTGGGCGGATCAACAAGCTTTCTTT.

This clonotype was found once. The chain is built from TRBV10-3 and TRBJ2-1; no clear D. This CDR3 has 15 residues. Germline-derived CDR1 and CDR2 are ENHRY and SYGVKD. V was clipped by 2 bases and J by 5 bases, with 13 bases between them. CDR3 sequence reads: CAISEGQFRNNEQFF. For the CDR3, the DNA is TGTGCCATCAGTGAGGGCCAGTTCCGAAACAATGAGCAGTTCTTC.